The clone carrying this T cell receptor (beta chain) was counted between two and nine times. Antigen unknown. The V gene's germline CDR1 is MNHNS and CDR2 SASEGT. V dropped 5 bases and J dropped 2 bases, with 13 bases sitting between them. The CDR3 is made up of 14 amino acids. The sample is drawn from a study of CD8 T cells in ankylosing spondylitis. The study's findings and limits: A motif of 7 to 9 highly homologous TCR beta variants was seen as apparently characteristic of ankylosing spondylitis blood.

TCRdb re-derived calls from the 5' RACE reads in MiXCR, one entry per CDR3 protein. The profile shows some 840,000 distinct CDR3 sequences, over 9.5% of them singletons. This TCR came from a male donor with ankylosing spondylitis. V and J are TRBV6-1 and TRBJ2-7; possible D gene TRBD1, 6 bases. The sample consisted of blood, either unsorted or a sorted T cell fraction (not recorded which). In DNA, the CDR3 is TGTGCCAGCAGTCCAACAGGGTGGCCCTACGAGCAGTACTTC. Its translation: CASSPTGWPYEQYF.